This T cell receptor beta chain emerged from a study of CD8+ T cells in alopecia areata. The wider study: By percentage of affected scalp area, the severity of treated patients was scored.

Isolated RNA was reverse transcribed into cDNA used as the sequencing template. Method: immunoSEQ multiplex PCR; TCRdb's copy keeps in-frame clones and lacks some. The data contain over 150,000 clones, 55% to 75% of them seen just once; the ten biggest clones take up over 12%. This clone was picked up a small number of times. The target antigen is unknown. This CDR3 spans 15 amino acids. The germline V gene has CDR1 GTSNPN and CDR2 SVGIG (reference sequence). Trimming pared 2 bases from V and 0 bases from J, leaving 8 bases between. Whole-study findings and limits: Amid tofacitinib therapy, many expanded lesional clones stayed present in scalp and blood. Shared TCR sequences were less clear between patients than in mice, possibly partly from HLA diversity. For patients receiving tofacitinib, scalp clonality and expanded CD8+ clones among the top 100 significantly decreased.

The treatment: oral pan-JAK inhibitor, 5-10 mg twice daily. This receptor was taken from a human donor with alopecia areata. Sequenced material: CD4+ T cells sorted from blood, taken at week 24, from a patient treated with tofacitinib. The chain links TRBV30 to TRBJ2-6, with unresolved D. CDR3 protein: CAWSLKVSGANVLTF. CDR3 sequence (DNA): TGTGCCTGGAGTTTAAAGGTCTCTGGGGCCAACGTCCTGACTTTC.